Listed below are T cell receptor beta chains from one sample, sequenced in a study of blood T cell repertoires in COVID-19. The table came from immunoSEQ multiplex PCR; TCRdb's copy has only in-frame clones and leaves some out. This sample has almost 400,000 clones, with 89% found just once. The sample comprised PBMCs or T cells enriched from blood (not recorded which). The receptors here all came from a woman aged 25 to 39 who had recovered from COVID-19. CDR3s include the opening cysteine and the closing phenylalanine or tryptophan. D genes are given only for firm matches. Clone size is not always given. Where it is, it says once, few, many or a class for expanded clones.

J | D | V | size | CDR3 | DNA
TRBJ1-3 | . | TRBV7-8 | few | CASSLRQGFSGNTIYF | TGTGCCAGCAGCTTAAGGCAGGGATTCTCTGGAAACACCATATATTTT
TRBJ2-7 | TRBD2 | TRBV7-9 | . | CASSRAASGGYEQYF | TGTGCCAGCAGCCGGGCGGCTAGCGGGGGGTACGAGCAGTACTTC
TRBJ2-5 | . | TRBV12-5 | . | CASGSSTGLGAQYF | TGTGCTAGTGGTTCCTCAACAGGATTAGGGGCCCAGTACTTC
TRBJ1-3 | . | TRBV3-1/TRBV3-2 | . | CASSQVPRNPGNTIYF | TGTGCCAGCAGCCAAGTCCCTAGGAACCCAGGAAACACCATATATTTT
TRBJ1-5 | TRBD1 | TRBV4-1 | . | CASSQVPGTGGRRPQHF | TGCGCCAGCAGCCAAGTACCCGGGACAGGGGGTCGTAGGCCCCAGCATTTT
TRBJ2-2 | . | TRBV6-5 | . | CASSYDGSNTGELFF | TGTGCCAGCAGTTATGACGGGTCGAACACCGGGGAGCTGTTTTTT
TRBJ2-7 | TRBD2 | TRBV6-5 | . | CASNRGSWYEQYF | TGTGCCAGCAACCGCGGGAGCTGGTACGAGCAGTACTTC
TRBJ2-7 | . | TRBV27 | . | CASSLDRTYEQYF | TGTGCCAGCAGTTTGGACAGAACCTACGAGCAGTACTTC
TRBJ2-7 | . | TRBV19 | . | CASPDSPTYEQYF | TGTGCCAGTCCGGACAGTCCTACCTACGAGCAGTACTTC
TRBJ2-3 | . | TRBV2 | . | CASSLGLTNTDTQYF | TGTGCCAGCAGCTTAGGACTCACCAACACAGATACGCAGTATTTT
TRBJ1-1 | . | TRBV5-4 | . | CASSLRTAPEAFF | TGTGCCAGCAGCTTGAGGACAGCTCCTGAAGCTTTCTTT
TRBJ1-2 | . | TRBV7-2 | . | CASSFIGEANYGYTF | TGTGCCAGCAGCTTCATAGGAGAGGCTAACTATGGCTACACCTTC
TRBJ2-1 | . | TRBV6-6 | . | CASSLRGNEQFF | TGTGCCAGCAGTCTTAGGGGGAATGAGCAGTTCTTC
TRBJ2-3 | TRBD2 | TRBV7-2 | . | CASSLLAGAGTDTQYF | TGTGCCAGCAGCTTACTAGCGGGAGCTGGCACAGATACGCAGTATTTT
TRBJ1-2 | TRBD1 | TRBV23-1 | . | CASSQSRSRGFNYGYTF | TGCGCCAGCAGTCAATCGAGGTCCAGGGGGTTTAACTATGGCTACACCTTC
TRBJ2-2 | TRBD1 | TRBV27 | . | CASSLTDRLGQGITGELFF | TGTGCCAGCAGTTTAACAGACAGGTTAGGACAGGGTATCACCGGGGAGCTGTTTTTT
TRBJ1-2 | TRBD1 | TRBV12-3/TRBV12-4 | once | CASRGQDGYGYTF | TGTGCCAGCAGAGGACAGGACGGGTATGGCTACACCTTC
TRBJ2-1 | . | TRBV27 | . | CASTPPGGSSYNEQFF | TGTGCCAGCACCCCTCCAGGTGGCAGCTCCTACAATGAGCAGTTCTTC
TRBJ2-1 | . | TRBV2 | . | CASSDQGFNEQFF | TGTGCCAGCAGTGATCAGGGTTTCAATGAGCAGTTCTTC
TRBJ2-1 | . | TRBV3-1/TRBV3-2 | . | CASSPRQLYNEQFF | TGTGCCAGCAGCCCTCGACAGTTATACAATGAGCAGTTCTTC
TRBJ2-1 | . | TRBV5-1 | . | CASSFQSLDEQFF | TGCGCCAGCAGCTTCCAATCTTTAGATGAGCAGTTCTTC
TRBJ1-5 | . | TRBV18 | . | CASSRDRSDSNQPQHF | TGTGCCAGCTCTCGCGACAGATCTGATAGCAATCAGCCCCAGCATTTT
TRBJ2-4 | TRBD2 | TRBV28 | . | CASSGVAGWYIQYF | TGTGCCAGCAGTGGAGTAGCGGGATGGTACATTCAGTACTTC
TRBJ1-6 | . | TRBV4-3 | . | CASGDRLNSPLHF | TGCGCCAGCGGAGACAGGCTCAATTCACCCCTCCACTTT
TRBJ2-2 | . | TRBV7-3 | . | CASSQIRQVKNRTGELFF | TGTGCCAGCAGCCAAATAAGACAGGTCAAAAATCGCACCGGGGAGCTGTTTTTT
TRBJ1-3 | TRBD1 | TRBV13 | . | CASSQDRGSGNTIYF | TGTGCCAGCAGCCAGGACAGGGGCTCTGGAAACACCATATATTTT
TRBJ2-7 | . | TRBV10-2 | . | CASSLTREDYEQYF | TGCGCCAGCAGTTTGACTCGTGAGGACTACGAGCAGTACTTC
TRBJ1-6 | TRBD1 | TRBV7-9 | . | CASSLVAGGGSPLHF | TGTGCCAGCAGCTTAGTGGCAGGGGGCGGTTCACCCCTCCACTTT
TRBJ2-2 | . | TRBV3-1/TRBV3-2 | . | CASSNRQANTGELFF | TGTGCCAGCAGCAACAGACAGGCGAACACCGGGGAGCTGTTTTTT
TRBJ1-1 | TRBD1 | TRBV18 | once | CASSHRGNTEAFF | TGTGCCAGCTCACACAGGGGAAACACTGAAGCTTTCTTT
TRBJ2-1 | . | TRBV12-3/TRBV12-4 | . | CASSFSIDEQFF | TGTGCCAGCAGTTTTTCTATTGATGAGCAGTTCTTC
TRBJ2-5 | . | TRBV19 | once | CASSPLTGKGAQYF | TGTGCCAGTAGTCCTCTTACGGGGAAGGGGGCCCAGTACTTC
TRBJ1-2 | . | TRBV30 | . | CAWLVVQPNYGYTF | TGTGCCTGGTTAGTGGTCCAACCTAACTATGGCTACACCTTC
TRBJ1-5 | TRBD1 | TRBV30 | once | CAWSVHGTGDQPQHF | TGTGCCTGGAGTGTACACGGGACAGGGGATCAGCCCCAGCATTTT
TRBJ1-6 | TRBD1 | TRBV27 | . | CASSLWGQHSYNSPLHF | TGTGCCAGCAGTTTATGGGGACAGCACTCCTATAATTCACCCCTCCACTTT
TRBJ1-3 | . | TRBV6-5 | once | CASSLREGRNTIYF | TGTGCCAGCAGCCTCCGGGAAGGTCGAAACACCATATATTTT
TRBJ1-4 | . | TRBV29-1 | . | CSVVNGEKLFF | TGCAGCGTAGTTAACGGGGAAAAACTGTTTTTT
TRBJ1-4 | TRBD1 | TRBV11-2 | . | CASSLGQGYEKLFF | TGTGCCAGCAGCCTGGGACAGGGGTATGAAAAACTGTTTTTT
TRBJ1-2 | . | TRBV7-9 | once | CASSPSGAPYGYTF | TGTGCCAGCAGCCCCTCGGGTGCACCCTATGGCTACACCTTC
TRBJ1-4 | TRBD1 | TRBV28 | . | CASRNAGTGGGLREKLFF | TGTGCCAGCAGGAATGCCGGGACAGGGGGAGGCTTGAGGGAAAAACTGTTTTTT